The entry below describes one TCR beta chain. Patients in Seattle were enrolled during active infection, then followed longitudinally. The CDR3 is 17 amino acids. V shed 2 bases, J shed 0 bases, and the junction held 8 bases outside the gene matches. Germline V gives CDR1 SGDLS, CDR2 YYNGEE. This specimen comes from a study of blood T cell repertoires in COVID-19. TCRdb keeps only in-frame clones here, not all; method: immunoSEQ multiplex PCR. This repertoire shows under 300,000 clones, almost 90% found once; its top ten account for roughly 2.2%. The TCR was taken from a woman between 55 and 75 years old with COVID-19, enrolled during active disease. Input material: peripheral blood. The genes are TRBV9 and TRBJ2-1, with 7 nucleotides matching TRBD2. The CDR3 bases are TGTGCCAGCAGCGTCGGAGGCGGGGGTAGCTCCTACAATGAGCAGTTCTTC. It encodes CASSVGGGGSSYNEQFF.